What follows is one TCR beta chain and its context. The data derive from a study of TIL therapy for anti-PD-1-resistant metastatic lung cancer. Across the study: Median patient age was almost 55, ranging about 35-85 years.

This was the immunoSEQ v3 assay. Survey-level samples got 2 million or so read pairs; deep-level samples got about 4.5-6.5 million. TCRdb keeps only in-frame clones here, not all; method: immunoSEQ multiplex PCR. The table includes about 32,000 clones, around two thirds detected once. Time point described: pre-treatment sample, taken before nivolumab and TIL therapy. Germline trimming cut 4 bases from V and 4 bases from J; bases unmatched to any gene: 15. The germline gives CDR1 SNHLY, CDR2 FYNNEI. The CDR3 totals 20 residues. The chain combines TRBV2 with TRBJ2-3, with 15 bases fitting TRBD2. The material sequenced was blood, taken at baseline. The source is a woman between 30 and 80 years old with non-small cell lung cancer. The CDR3 here is CASSVLGLAGGTVDADTQYF. The CDR3 region has the DNA TGTGCCAGCAGTGTTCTGGGACTAGCGGGAGGAACGGTGGATGCAGATACGCAGTATTTT.